One and the same sample provided the 20 T cell receptor beta chains below, sequenced in a study of cytomegalovirus exposure and HLA in healthy donors. Use of 60 Vbeta and 13 Jbeta primers characterized the PCR. The table came from immunoSEQ multiplex PCR; TCRdb's copy has only in-frame clones and leaves some out. The data contain about 170,000 clones, 70% to 90% of them singletons. The sample was PBMCs. These receptors all come from a man aged 18 to 29 in good health and CMV-seropositive.

This clone was seen just once. V usage is TRBV7-6 and J usage is TRBJ2-2, with 8 bases aligning to TRBD1. CDR1 is SGHVS, CDR2 FNYEAQ, per germline. The CDR3 sequence is 16 residues long. Germline trimming cut 8 bases from V and 1 base from J; bases unmatched to any gene: 9. CDR3 coding DNA: TGTGCCAGCGGATTCTCCGGGACAGGGAACACCGGGGAGCTGTTTTTT. Protein: CASGFSGTGNTGELFF.

The count of this clone is one. The chain combines TRBV4-2 with TRBJ1-4; TRBD1 is a possible D gene (6 bases). This CDR3 has 18 amino acids. Germline-derived CDR1 and CDR2 are LGHNA and YNFKEQ. V shed 1 base and J shed 4 bases, with 19 bases lying between them. The CDR3 sequence is CASSQGHRTGSNNEKLFF. CDR3 DNA: TGTGCCAGCAGCCAAGGCCATCGCACAGGGTCCAATAATGAAAAACTGTTTTTT.

This clone turned up a few times. The CDR3 sequence is CASSFGIGANTEAFF. In nucleotides, the CDR3 is TGCGCCAGCAGCTTTGGGATAGGGGCGAACACTGAAGCTTTCTTT. This chain joins TRBV5-1 and TRBJ1-1; D possibly corresponds to TRBD1 (5 bases). Germline loops: CDR1 SGHRS, CDR2 YFSETQ. V lost 2 bases and J 1 base, leaving 12 bases between the germline ends. This CDR3 has 15 amino acids.

This clone was found once. V usage is TRBV11-1 and J usage is TRBJ2-7; TRBD1 matches at 11 bases. With 4 bases clipped from V and 2 bases from J, the junction kept 7 bases outside the gene matches. The CDR3 is 16 amino acids. In germline, CDR1 is SGHAT, CDR2 FQDESV (reference sequence). CDR3 sequence: CASSSEPGQGAYEQYF. The CDR3, as DNA: TGTGCCAGCAGCTCAGAGCCGGGACAGGGGGCCTACGAGCAGTACTTC.

The chain couples TRBV4-3 to TRBJ2-7; TRBD2 matches 13 bases. Germline CDR1 reads LGHNA; CDR2 reads YSLEER. The CDR3 runs 18 residues. V trimming: 5 bases; J trimming: 0 bases; junction bases outside the gene matches: 10. CDR3 sequence: CASSAGTSGDLSSYEQYF. In nucleotides, the CDR3 is TGCGCCAGCAGCGCCGGGACTAGCGGGGACCTGAGCTCCTACGAGCAGTACTTC.

This chain uses TRBV7-2 with TRBJ2-1; 8 bases fit TRBD1. The ends lost 7 bases at V and 6 bases at J; junction bases unmatched: 14. The CDR3 totals 16 residues. The V gene's germline CDR1 is SGHTA and CDR2 FQGNSA. Here the CDR3 DNA reads TGTGCCAGCACCCAAGAGGTAGCAGGGGGCTCCAATGAGCAGTTCTTC. It specifies CASTQEVAGGSNEQFF.

The chain combines TRBV7-9 with TRBJ2-1; 7 bases are shared with TRBD2. V lost 5 bases and J lost 9; bases outside the gene matches: 10. The length of the CDR3 is 14 residues. Germline V gene sequence: CDR1 SEHNR, CDR2 FQNEAQ (reference sequence). CDR3 in amino acids: CASSPRTSTLEQFF. CDR3 coding DNA: TGTGCCAGCAGCCCGCGGACTAGTACGCTTGAGCAGTTCTTC.

This CDR3 is CSVEGDRGRSGELFF. CDR3 coding DNA: TGCAGCGTTGAGGGGGACAGGGGGCGCAGCGGGGAGCTGTTTTTT. This chain uses TRBV29-1 with TRBJ2-2, with 12 bases fitting TRBD1. The CDR3 spans 15 residues. CDR1 and CDR2 (germline): SQVTM, ANQGSEA. The ends lost 3 bases at V and 7 bases at J; junction bases unmatched: 6.

The chain recombines TRBV18 with TRBJ1-1; D unclear. Germline V gene lookup returns CDR1 KGHSH and CDR2 LQKENI. V dropped 0 bases and J dropped 1 base, with 6 bases sitting between them. The CDR3 extends over 14 amino acids. The CDR3 reads CASSPPTRNTEAFF. The CDR3 nucleotides read TGTGCCAGCTCACCACCGACAAGGAACACTGAAGCTTTCTTT.

V is TRBV7-2 and J is TRBJ2-7; TRBD1 might be the D (6 bases). Germline CDR1 and CDR2: SGHTA and FQGNSA. The V end lost 1 base, the J end lost 6 bases, and 13 bases lay between the germline ends. CDR3 length: 14 residues. As DNA, the CDR3 is TGTGCCAGCAGCTTAGTATCGACAGGCGGCGAGCAGTACTTC. Its protein is CASSLVSTGGEQYF. The whole variable domain, filled in from reference TRBV7-2 and TRBJ2-7, reads GAGVSQSPSNKVTEKGKDVELRCDPISGHTALYWYRQSLGQGLEFLIYFQGNSAPDKSGLPSDRFSAERTGGSVSTLTIQRTQQEDSAVYLCASSLVSTGGEQYFGPGTRLTVT.

This sequence joins TRBV6-1 and TRBJ2-3; 13 nucleotides align to TRBD2. Germline V CDR1 and CDR2: MNHNS, SASEGT. Trimming took 2 bases from V and 2 from J; bases not matched to a gene: 4. CDR3 length: 17 residues. CDR3 nucleotide sequence: TGTGCCAGCAGTGAAAGGACTAGCGGGGGCCTCACAGATACGCAGTATTTT. Its translation is CASSERTSGGLTDTQYF.

This chain connects TRBV6-6 to TRBJ1-1, with TRBD1 matching 7 bases. The CDR3 is 15 residues long. Germline V CDR1 and CDR2: MNHNY, SVGAGI (reference sequence). Trimming took 0 bases from V and 5 from J; bases not matched to a gene: 6. This CDR3 is CASSYSTGPGTEAFF. CDR3 nucleotide sequence: TGTGCCAGCAGTTACTCGACAGGGCCCGGAACTGAAGCTTTCTTT.

The count of this clone is one. A junction boundary mismatches the germline segment, possibly from a read error. The chain links TRBV7-9 to TRBJ1-4; D uncertain. CDR3 size: 14 residues. The V gene's germline CDR1 is SEHNR and CDR2 FQNEAQ (reference sequence). CDR3 sequence reads: CSSSFHGTNEKLFF. In DNA form, the CDR3 reads TGTTCCAGCAGCTTTCACGGGACTAATGAAAAACTGTTTTTT.

The chain has TRBV18 and TRBJ2-5; D remains unclear. CDR3 size: 15 residues. Germline lookup yields CDR1 KGHSH and CDR2 LQKENI. The V end was cut by 3 bases, the J end by 5 bases, with 16 bases between. CDR3 sequence: CASSPSLGLRETQYF. The CDR3 coding sequence is TGTGCCAGCTCACCGTCCCTAGGTCTCCGGGAGACCCAGTACTTC.

The V call is TRBV5-1, the J call TRBJ2-7, with D possibly matching TRBD2 (5 bases). V lost 0 bases and J lost 5, with 9 bases in between. The length of the CDR3 is 13 residues. Germline V gene lookup returns CDR1 SGHRS and CDR2 YFSETQ. The CDR3 is CASSLAGFDEQYF. CDR3 bases: TGCGCCAGCAGCTTGGCGGGGTTCGACGAGCAGTACTTC.

The chain recombines TRBV6-6 with TRBJ2-7, with D perhaps matching TRBD2 (6 bases). The CDR3 spans 13 residues. Germline lookup yields CDR1 MNHNY and CDR2 SVGAGI (reference sequence). Trimming pared 6 bases from V and 5 bases from J, leaving 14 bases between. DNA for the CDR3: TGTGCCAGCAGCCGCGGGACGGTAGACGAGCAGTACTTC. Translating gives CASSRGTVDEQYF.

The V gene is TRBV5-4, the J gene TRBJ2-3; 9 bases map to TRBD2. The CDR3 length is 16 residues. V dropped 4 bases and J dropped 4; count of bases not matched to a gene: 10. CDR1 is SGHNT, CDR2 YYREEE, per germline (reference sequence). The CDR3: CASSISGGTSADTQYF. The CDR3 coding sequence is TGTGCCAGCAGCATTAGCGGGGGTACGTCGGCAGATACGCAGTATTTT.

The CDR3 nucleotides read TGCGCCAGCAGCTTAAGTACTAGCGGGGGATCTTCCAATGAGCAGTTCTTC. This translates into CASSLSTSGGSSNEQFF. The chain combines TRBV5-1 with TRBJ2-1, with 11 bases fitting TRBD2. CDR1 and CDR2 from the germline V gene are SGHRS and YFSETQ. The CDR3 is made up of 17 amino acids. V was pared by 2 bases and J by 6 bases, with 10 bases of the junction left unmatched.

Only one count was recorded for this clone. This chain links TRBV7-9 with TRBJ1-5, with 10 bases that match TRBD1. In germline, CDR1 is SEHNR, CDR2 FQNEAQ (reference sequence). V gave up 5 bases and J gave up 6 bases; unmatched junction bases: 7. The CDR3 covers 15 residues. For the CDR3, the DNA is TGTGCCAGCAGCGCGGGACAGGGGACGGGTCAGCCCCAGCATTTT. Translating it yields CASSAGQGTGQPQHF.

In its sample, this clone was seen once. The chain is built from TRBV4-1 and TRBJ2-7, with 7 nucleotides matching TRBD2. Per germline, CDR1 MGHRA and CDR2 YSYEKL. The trim removed 0 bases at V and 2 bases at J, leaving 13 bases unmatched. The CDR3 totals 18 residues. CDR3: CASSQDRGGVGRAYEQYF. The CDR3 DNA reads TGCGCCAGCAGCCAAGATCGCGGGGGAGTCGGTAGGGCCTACGAGCAGTACTTC.